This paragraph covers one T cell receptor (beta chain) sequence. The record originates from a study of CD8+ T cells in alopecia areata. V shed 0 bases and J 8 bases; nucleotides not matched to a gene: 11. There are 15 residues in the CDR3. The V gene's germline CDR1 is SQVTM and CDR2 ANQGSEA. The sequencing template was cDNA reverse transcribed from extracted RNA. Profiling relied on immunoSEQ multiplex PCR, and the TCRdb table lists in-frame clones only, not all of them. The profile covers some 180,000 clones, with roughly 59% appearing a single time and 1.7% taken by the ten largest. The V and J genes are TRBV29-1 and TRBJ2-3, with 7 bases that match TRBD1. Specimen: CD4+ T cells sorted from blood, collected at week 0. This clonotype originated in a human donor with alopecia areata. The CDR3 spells CSVEDLRQGEGTQYF. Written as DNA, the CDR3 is TGCAGCGTTGAAGACCTAAGACAGGGTGAGGGTACGCAGTATTTT.